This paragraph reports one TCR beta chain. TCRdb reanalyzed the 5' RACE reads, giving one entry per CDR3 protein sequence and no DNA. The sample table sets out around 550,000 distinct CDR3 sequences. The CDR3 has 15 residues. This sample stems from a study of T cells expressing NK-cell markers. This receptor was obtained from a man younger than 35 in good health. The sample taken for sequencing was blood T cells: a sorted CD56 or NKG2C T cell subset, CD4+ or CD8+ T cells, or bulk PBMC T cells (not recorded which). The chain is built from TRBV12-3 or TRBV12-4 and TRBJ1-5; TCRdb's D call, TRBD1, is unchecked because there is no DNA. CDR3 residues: CASSPPRGGNQPQHF.